These 28 T cell receptor beta chains came from one sample sequenced in a study of T cell clonality in common variable immunodeficiency. Notes on the study in general: Fewer deletions and N-nucleotide insertions were reportedly seen in common variable immunodeficiency TCR beta sequences.

TCRdb's copy holds only in-frame clones and misses some; the assay was immunoSEQ multiplex PCR. The counts give about 42,000 clones, none of them seen only once; 5% to 6.5% is held by the top ten. These receptors are not linked to any known antigen. The specimen was peripheral blood mononuclear cells. The receptors here all came from a human donor with common variable immunodeficiency.

As to this clone: The CDR3 extends 3 residues past the end of the read, so its final part is completed from the germline J gene. The V gene is TRBV7-2, the J gene TRBJ1-6, with D maybe TRBD1 (6 bases). Trimming pared 4 bases from V and 9 bases from J, leaving 10 bases between. Germline CDR1 is SGHTA and CDR2 is FQGNSA. This CDR3 has 13 residues. This CDR3 is CASSSGGRSPLHF. CDR3 DNA (partial): TGTGCCAGCAGCTCCGGGGGGCGTTCACCC.

This clone has a handful of counts. The sequenced fragment ends 3 residues before the CDR3 boundary, so the rest is inferred from the germline J gene. This chain joins TRBV18 and TRBJ2-7; D tentatively reads TRBD1 or TRBD2 (6 bases each). This CDR3 spans 16 amino acids. Germline V CDR1 and CDR2: KGHSH, LQKENI. V was clipped by 0 bases and J by 2 bases, with 14 bases between them. The CDR3 loop reads CASSPPEGVGTYEQYF. The CDR3 DNA, read in part, is TGTGCCAGCTCACCACCGGAGGGGGTCGGGACCTACGAG.

This clone occurred many times. One end of the junction does not line up with germline, which may come from a read error. The read is 3 residues too short to cover the CDR3 end, so that end is filled in from the germline J gene. This rearrangement joins TRBV4-2 to TRBJ1-3; D may be TRBD1 (5 bases). Germline CDR1 reads LGHNA; CDR2 reads YNFKEQ. The CDR3 is made up of 18 amino acids. CDR3 in amino acids: CASSQAGVRSSSGNTIYF. CDR3 DNA (partial): TGCGCCAGCAGCCAGGCGGGGGTCCGTTCCTCCTCTGGAAACACC.

This clone was counted at least ten times. The read ends 3 residues early relative to the CDR3; the germline J gene fills the gap. The chain is built from TRBV5-1 and TRBJ2-7, with 14 positions matching TRBD2. This CDR3 has 16 residues. In germline, CDR1 is SGHRS, CDR2 YFSETQ. The V segment lost 4 bases and the J segment 3 bases; nucleotides outside the gene matches: 6. The CDR3 sequence is CASSPGLAGALYEQYF. The sequenced part of the CDR3 DNA is TGCGCCAGCAGCCCGGGACTAGCGGGGGCCCTCTACGAG. Combining the CDR3 with reference TRBV5-1 and TRBJ2-7 gives the whole variable domain KAGVTQTPRYLIKTRGQQVTLSCSPISGHRSVSWYQQTPGQGLQFLFEYFSETQRNKGNFPGRFSGRQFSNSRSEMNVSTLELGDSALYLCASSPGLAGALYEQYFGPGTRLTVT.

This clone was counted at least ten times. The part of the CDR3 DNA that was read is TGTGCCAGTAGTATGAGGGCGGGGGGTCACAATGAG. It is translated as CASSMRAGGHNE. The entire CDR3 reads CASSMRAGGHNEQFF. The chain links TRBV19 to TRBJ2-1; 8 bases match TRBD2. The CDR3 end lies 3 residues beyond the end of the read and is filled in from the germline J gene. The length of the CDR3 is 15 residues. V was pared by 3 bases and J by 5 bases, with 6 bases of the junction left unmatched. Germline-derived CDR1 and CDR2 are LNHDA and SQIVND (reference sequence).

This clone was observed at least ten times. Relative to the germline gene, one junction end is altered; a read error may explain this. The read is 3 residues too short to cover the CDR3 end, so that end is filled in from the germline J gene. This sequence joins TRBV4-2 and TRBJ2-1; D possibly corresponds to TRBD2 (6 bases). Germline V gene lookup returns CDR1 LGHNA and CDR2 YNFKEQ. The CDR3 has 12 amino acids. The CDR3: CASSIQGGEQFF. The DNA read from the CDR3 is TGCGCCAGCAGTATTCAGGGAGGTGAG.

Ten or more counts support this clone. The CDR3 end is not reached by the read, which stops 3 residues before it; the germline J gene fills it in. The chain combines TRBV2 with TRBJ1-1, with D possibly being TRBD1 (5 bases). Germline-derived CDR1 and CDR2 are SNHLY and FYNNEI. This CDR3 comprises 14 residues. The germline V and J ends were trimmed by 6 bases and 5 bases, with 16 bases remaining between them. The CDR3 spells CASSPGGQRTEAFF. The part of the CDR3 DNA that was read is TGTGCCAGCAGCCCGGGCGGACAAAGGACTGAA.

This clone has a handful of counts. The read ends 3 residues before the CDR3 terminus; that terminus is restored from the germline J gene. The V call is TRBV5-6, the J call TRBJ2-1, with D unresolved. The germline V and J ends were trimmed by 0 bases and 3 bases, with 4 bases remaining between them. Germline CDR1 reads SGHDT; CDR2 reads YYEEEE. The CDR3 runs 13 residues. CDR3 DNA, as far as it was read: TGTGCCAGCAGCTTGGGACACTACAATGAG. Its protein product is CASSLGHYNE. The whole CDR3 is CASSLGHYNEQFF.

Comments on this clone: The read stops 3 residues short of the end of the CDR3; the missing end is completed from the germline J gene. The V gene is TRBV11-3, the J gene TRBJ2-2; D remains unclear. V was trimmed by 5 bases and J by 6 bases, leaving 10 bases between them. The CDR3 has 13 amino acids. Germline CDR1 reads SGHNT; CDR2 reads YENEEA. Here the CDR3 reads CASSQFRAGELFF. The CDR3 bases that were read are TGTGCCAGCAGCCAATTTAGGGCCGGGGAG.

This clone was found many times. The read ends 3 residues shy of where the CDR3 ends; the end is completed using the germline J gene. V is TRBV29-1 and J is TRBJ2-1; weak D call: TRBD2 (6 bases). The CDR3 is 14 amino acids. Germline values: CDR1 SQVTM, CDR2 ANQGSEA. V lost 8 bases to trimming and J lost 9 bases, with 23 bases between them. CDR3 sequence reads: CSYTLADDMGEQFF. CDR3 DNA (partial): TGCAGCTATACACTAGCAGATGATATGGGTGAG.

This clone came up many times. The CDR3 is cut off 3 residues early in the read; its end comes from the germline J gene. This chain connects TRBV30 to TRBJ1-2; 7 bases align to TRBD1. Germline values: CDR1 GTSNPN, CDR2 SVGIG (reference sequence). V lost 5 bases and J lost 4; bases outside the gene matches: 4. This CDR3 spans 12 amino acids. The covered CDR3 bases are TGTGCCTGGGCGACAGGGCCCTATGGC. This encodes CAWATGPYG. The entire CDR3 protein reads CAWATGPYGYTF.

As regards this clone: The CDR3 is cut off 3 residues early in the read; its end comes from the germline J gene. J is TRBJ2-5 and V is TRBV7-9; D perhaps matches TRBD2 (5 bases). V gave up 1 base and J gave up 4 bases, with 10 bases separating them. CDR1 is SEHNR, CDR2 FQNEAQ, per germline (reference sequence). CDR3 length: 14 residues. CDR3 loop: CASSLDEGSETQYF. The CDR3 bases that were read are TGTGCCAGCAGCTTAGATGAGGGCTCAGAGACC.

This clone was seen at least ten times. The CDR3 extends 3 residues past the end of the read, so its final part is completed from the germline J gene. This sequence joins TRBV19 and TRBJ1-6, with a possible D match to TRBD1 (6 bases). The V end lost 6 bases, the J end lost 0 bases, and 18 bases lay between the germline ends. Per the germline V gene, CDR1 is LNHDA and CDR2 is SQIVND (reference sequence). This CDR3 contains 18 residues. The DNA read from the CDR3 is TGTGCCAGTAGGGGCGGGGGGCACTCGAGCTCCTATAATTCACCC. This sequence encodes CASRGGGHSSSYNSP. The complete CDR3 sequence is CASRGGGHSSSYNSPLHF.

The sample holds a few counts of this clone. Coverage ceases 3 residues before the CDR3 finishes, and the germline J gene fills in the end. The chain recombines TRBV7-2 with TRBJ1-6, with 9 bases aligning to TRBD1. Germline V gene lookup returns CDR1 SGHTA and CDR2 FQGNSA. This CDR3 spans 15 amino acids. V trimming: 2 bases; J trimming: 9 bases; junction bases outside the gene matches: 5. CDR3 loop: CASSLMGQGVSPLHF. The part of the CDR3 DNA that was read is TGTGCCAGCAGCTTAATGGGACAGGGAGTTTCACCC.

This clone was seen many times. Read sequence stops 3 residues before the CDR3 end, and the germline J gene provides the missing end. The chain combines TRBV20-1 with TRBJ1-5; D is unresolved. Germline assignment: CDR1 DFQATT and CDR2 SNEGSKA (reference sequence). This CDR3 contains 12 residues. V was shortened by 6 bases and J by 4 bases, with 10 bases between the two germline ends. The covered CDR3 bases are TGCAGTGCGACCCCCGGGAATCAGCCC. It is translated as CSATPGNQP. The full CDR3 protein is CSATPGNQPQHF.

This clone showed up many times. The CDR3 is cut off 3 residues early in the read; its end comes from the germline J gene. The chain carries TRBV6-2 or TRBV6-3 and TRBJ1-5; D is unresolved. The length of the CDR3 is 15 residues. The V gene lost 7 bases and the J gene lost 0 bases, with 13 bases spanning the gap. Looked up from germline, CDR1 is MNHEY and CDR2 is SVGEGT. The DNA read from the CDR3 is TGTGCCAGCACCCCTGGAGGGTTTAGCAATCAGCCC. This sequence encodes CASTPGGFSNQP. The CDR3 in its entirety is CASTPGGFSNQPQHF.

This clone was counted a few times. The read ends 3 residues shy of where the CDR3 ends; the end is completed using the germline J gene. The chain combines TRBV19 with TRBJ2-7, with 10 bases aligning to TRBD1. Unmatched junction bases numbered 10, after V lost 11 bases and J lost 6 bases. Per germline, CDR1 LNHDA and CDR2 SQIVND (reference sequence). The CDR3 is 13 residues long. CDR3 in amino acids: CAQTLGQGCEQYF. CDR3 DNA, as far as it was read: TGTGCCCAGACTTTGGGACAGGGGTGCGAG. Based on the CDR3 plus reference TRBV19 and TRBJ2-7, the full variable domain is DGGITQSPKYLFRKEGQNVTLSCEQNLNHDAMYWYRQDPGQGLRLIYYSQIVNDFQKGDIAEGYSVSREKKESFPLTVTSAQKNPTAFYLCAQTLGQGCEQYFGPGTRLTVT.

This clone was found many times. The read is 3 residues too short to cover the CDR3 end, so that end is filled in from the germline J gene. J is TRBJ2-2 and V is TRBV10-3; TRBD1 aligns across 10 bases. The junction had 3 bases not matched to a gene; V was cut back by 5 bases and J by 3 bases. There are 15 residues in the CDR3. CDR1 and CDR2 from the germline V gene are ENHRY and SYGVKD. The CDR3: CAISPDRGDTGELFF. Incomplete CDR3 DNA: TGTGCCATCAGTCCGGACAGGGGGGACACCGGGGAG.

This clone was detected a few times. The CDR3 extends 3 residues past the end of the read, so its final part is completed from the germline J gene. The V gene is TRBV30, the J gene TRBJ1-4; 7 bases align to TRBD1. The CDR3 has 15 residues. V shed 1 base and J 5 bases; nucleotides not matched to a gene: 7. The V gene's germline CDR1 is GTSNPN and CDR2 SVGIG (reference sequence). This chain's CDR3 is CAWSAPPRGNEKLFF. The part of the CDR3 DNA that was read is TGTGCCTGGAGTGCCCCTCCCAGGGGGAATGAAAAA.

Turning to this clone: The CDR3 goes on 3 residues after the read ends, and that part is filled in from the germline J gene. The J gene is TRBJ2-1, the V gene TRBV19; the match to TRBD2 covers 11 bases. V dropped 0 bases and J dropped 7; count of bases not matched to a gene: 8. The germline V gene has CDR1 LNHDA and CDR2 SQIVND (reference sequence). This CDR3 has 17 residues. The sequenced CDR3 bases are TGTGCCAGTAGTATAGATCTAGCGGGAGGTTCAGGGAATGAG. Protein product: CASSIDLAGGSGNE. The entire CDR3 reads CASSIDLAGGSGNEQFF.

This clone was detected only a few times. The read ends 3 residues early relative to the CDR3; the germline J gene fills the gap. The V and J genes are TRBV2 and TRBJ2-2; D ambiguous. Trimming removed 8 bases from V and 7 bases from J, with 8 bases in between. CDR3 length equals 11 residues. Germline V lookup: CDR1 SNHLY, CDR2 FYNNEI. The sequenced part of the CDR3 DNA is TGTGCCAGCGTTTTTTACGGGGAG. Translation: CASVFYGE. The full CDR3 reads CASVFYGELFF.

This clone was recorded a few times. The read halts 3 residues ahead of the CDR3 end, with the missing end drawn from the germline J gene. The chain couples TRBV19 to TRBJ2-7; TRBD1 aligns across 11 bases. The CDR3 totals 16 residues. The germline V gene has CDR1 LNHDA and CDR2 SQIVND (reference sequence). After removal of 3 bases from V and 3 bases from J, the junction contained 7 bases not matched to a gene. Here the CDR3 reads CASSMSMGQGVYEQYF. CDR3 bases read: TGTGCCAGTAGTATGTCGATGGGACAGGGGGTCTACGAG.

Only a few counts were recorded for this clone. The read falls 3 residues short of the CDR3 end, and the missing part is taken from the germline J gene. The V gene is TRBV5-1, the J gene TRBJ2-6, with a possible D match to TRBD1 (6 bases). V gave up 0 bases and J gave up 0 bases, with 10 bases separating them. CDR3 length equals 17 residues. The V gene's germline CDR1 is SGHRS and CDR2 YFSETQ. The sequenced CDR3 bases are TGCGCCAGCAGCTTGGATCTCAGGGGCTCTGGGGCCAACGTC. It is translated as CASSLDLRGSGANV. The full-length CDR3 reads as CASSLDLRGSGANVLTF.

As for this clone: Coverage ceases 3 residues before the CDR3 finishes, and the germline J gene fills in the end. The rearrangement joins TRBV5-1 to TRBJ2-3; a possible D gene is TRBD1 (6 bases). This CDR3 comprises 14 residues. CDR1 and CDR2 from the germline V gene are SGHRS and YFSETQ. V lost 3 bases and J 6 bases, leaving 14 bases between the germline ends. This CDR3 is CASSSGTLSDTQYF. CDR3 DNA, as far as it was read: TGCGCCAGCAGCTCCGGGACATTATCTGATACG.

Worth noting for this clone: Sequencing ends 3 residues short of the CDR3 end; the germline J gene provides the rest. V gene TRBV5-1 combines with J gene TRBJ2-3, with 8 positions matching TRBD2. Germline V gene lookup returns CDR1 SGHRS and CDR2 YFSETQ. V was pared by 9 bases and J by 5 bases, with 11 bases of the junction left unmatched. CDR3 length: 14 residues. The part of the CDR3 DNA that was read is TGCGCCACCAGGGCCGGGGGGGTGGGAGATACG. Its translation: CATRAGGVGDT. The full CDR3 sequence reads CATRAGGVGDTQYF.

This clone was counted many times. The read ends 3 residues early relative to the CDR3; the germline J gene fills the gap. The chain carries TRBV28 and TRBJ2-3; D is unclear. Germline V gene sequence: CDR1 MDHEN, CDR2 SYDVKM. V shed 2 bases and J shed 3 bases, with 6 bases lying between them. CDR3 length equals 13 residues. The CDR3 region is CASSLPGTDTQYF. CDR3 DNA, as far as it was read: TGTGCCAGCAGTTTACCAGGAACAGATACG.

In the case of this clone: The missing CDR3 end, 3 residues past where the read stops, is filled in from the germline J gene. Within the sample, other DNA sequences also encode this same CDR3. The V and J genes are TRBV23-1 and TRBJ2-7, with D perhaps assigned TRBD1 or TRBD2 (5 bases each). TRBV23-1 is known as an ORF, though its function is uncertain. The CDR3 runs to 16 residues. With 9 bases removed from V and 1 base from J, the gap between germline ends came to 22 bases. The covered CDR3 bases are TGCGCCAGTAGCCCCACGACGAGGGGCGCTTCCTACGAG. Its translation: CASSPTTRGASYE. The full CDR3 protein reads CASSPTTRGASYEQYF.

This clone came up many times. Coverage ceases 3 residues before the CDR3 finishes, and the germline J gene fills in the end. The chain couples TRBV5-5 to TRBJ2-7, with 11 nucleotides matching TRBD1. This CDR3 contains 15 residues. V lost 0 bases and J lost 6; bases outside the gene matches: 5. CDR1 is SGHKS, CDR2 YYEKEE, per germline (reference sequence). The chain's CDR3 is CASSLDGTGGSEQYF. The CDR3 bases that were read are TGTGCCAGCAGCTTGGATGGGACAGGGGGGAGCGAG. Full variable domain (missing parts from reference TRBV5-5 and TRBJ2-7): DAGVTQSPTHLIKTRGQQVTLRCSPISGHKSVSWYQQVLGQGPQFIFQYYEKEERGRGNFPDRFSARQFPNYSSELNVNALLLGDSALYLCASSLDGTGGSEQYFGPGTRLTVT.